Here is one T cell receptor beta chain with its context. Measured with immunoSEQ multiplex PCR; TCRdb has only the in-frame clones, and not every one. The table shows 35,000 to 45,000 clones, with 88% occurring only once. This sample is drawn from a study of blood T cell repertoires in COVID-19. The CDR3 covers 16 residues. V shed 1 base, J shed 5 bases, and the junction held 10 bases outside the gene matches. CDR1 and CDR2 from the germline V gene are LGHDT and YNNKEL (reference sequence). The sequence was obtained from a human donor in a cohort sampled during active COVID-19. The chain combines TRBV3-1 (or the pseudogene TRBV3-2) with TRBJ2-5; 7 bases line up with TRBD1. Sequenced input: peripheral blood. CDR3 protein: CASSQGQGWVGETQYF. The CDR3 DNA reads as TGTGCCAGCAGCCAAGGACAGGGATGGGTGGGGGAGACCCAGTACTTC.